A selection of T cell receptor beta chains follows, all from one sample in a study of neurological immune-mediated disorders. In TCRdb, the 5' RACE reads were re-called with MiXCR into one record per CDR3 protein. The sample lists 66,000 or so distinct CDR3 sequences, around 5.2% occurring once. Sample: PBMCs. The receptors derive from a woman aged 30 to 39 with multiple sclerosis. CDR3s include the opening cysteine and the closing phenylalanine or tryptophan. Fields, in order: CDR3 protein, CDR3 DNA, D gene, J gene, clone size, V gene. The D gene is left open where the match is weak. Expanded clones are given a class, and other clones once, few, many or no size at all.

CDR3aa: CASSLVDKNTEAFF; CDR3nt: TGTGCCAGCAGTTTAGTGGACAAGAACACTGAAGCTTTCTTT; d_gene: -; j_gene: TRBJ1-1; abundance: -; v_gene: TRBV12-3/TRBV12-4
CDR3aa: CANREGSGNTIYF; CDR3nt: TGTGCCAACCGGGAGGGCTCTGGAAACACTATATATTTT; d_gene: -; j_gene: TRBJ1-3; abundance: few; v_gene: TRBV12-3/TRBV12-4
CDR3aa: CSAPRGALGEQFF; CDR3nt: TGCAGTGCTCCACGGGGGGCCCTTGGTGAGCAGTTCTTC; d_gene: -; j_gene: TRBJ2-1; abundance: many; v_gene: TRBV20-1
CDR3aa: CASSEAASLQPQHF; CDR3nt: TGTGCCAGCAGTGAGGCGGCAAGCCTTCAGCCCCAGCATTTT; d_gene: -; j_gene: TRBJ1-5; abundance: many; v_gene: TRBV25-1
CDR3aa: CASSLGGLAGDAADTQYF; CDR3nt: TGTGCCAGCAGCTTAGGGGGACTAGCGGGGGATGCCGCAGATACGCAGTATTTT; d_gene: TRBD2; j_gene: TRBJ2-3; abundance: many; v_gene: TRBV13
CDR3aa: CASSSRPPYNEQFF; CDR3nt: TGTGCCAGCAGCTCCCGGCCCCCCTACAATGAGCAGTTCTTC; d_gene: -; j_gene: TRBJ2-1; abundance: many; v_gene: TRBV5-8
CDR3aa: CASRSRDSNQPQNF; CDR3nt: TGCGCCAGCAGATCGAGGGATAGCAATCAGCCCCAGAATTTT; d_gene: -; j_gene: TRBJ1-5; abundance: -; v_gene: TRBV10-2
CDR3aa: CASSPSRPDAEAFF; CDR3nt: TGCGCCAGCAGCCCGAGTAGACCGGACGCTGAAGCTTTCTTT; d_gene: -; j_gene: TRBJ1-1; abundance: -; v_gene: TRBV5-1
CDR3aa: CASSLSKAGRDTQYF; CDR3nt: TGTGCCAGCAGTTTATCTAAGGCAGGGCGGGATACGCAGTATTTT; d_gene: -; j_gene: TRBJ2-3; abundance: many; v_gene: TRBV27
CDR3aa: CASSTTSGDTQYF; CDR3nt: TGCGCCAGCAGCACGACTAGCGGAGATACGCAGTATTTT; d_gene: TRBD2; j_gene: TRBJ2-3; abundance: many; v_gene: TRBV5-1
CDR3aa: CASSLSGTNEQFF; CDR3nt: TGTGCCAGCAGTTTATCCGGGACTAATGAGCAGTTCTTC; d_gene: -; j_gene: TRBJ2-1; abundance: -; v_gene: TRBV27
CDR3aa: CSAAALGGGTGELFF; CDR3nt: TGCAGTGCCGCCGCTTTAGGGGGCGGTACCGGGGAGCTGTTTTTT; d_gene: TRBD1; j_gene: TRBJ2-2; abundance: many; v_gene: TRBV20-1
CDR3aa: CASSLQGTRGHGYTF; CDR3nt: TGTGCCAGCAGTCTACAGGGGACCAGGGGGCATGGCTACACCTTC; d_gene: TRBD1; j_gene: TRBJ1-2; abundance: many; v_gene: TRBV6-5
CDR3aa: CSARDAGLALETQYF; CDR3nt: TGCAGTGCTAGAGATGCAGGGCTTGCCCTCGAGACCCAGTACTTC; d_gene: -; j_gene: TRBJ2-5; abundance: many; v_gene: TRBV20-1
CDR3aa: CASGTDPYGYTF; CDR3nt: TGCGCCAGCGGGACGGATCCCTATGGCTACACCTTC; d_gene: -; j_gene: TRBJ1-2; abundance: many; v_gene: TRBV5-1
CDR3aa: CSAHLANQETQYF; CDR3nt: TGCAGTGCGCACCTAGCGAACCAAGAGACCCAGTACTTC; d_gene: -; j_gene: TRBJ2-5; abundance: few; v_gene: TRBV20-1
CDR3aa: CASSEQGRNSPLNF; CDR3nt: TGTGCCAGCAGTGAACAGGGCCGAAATTCACCCCTCAACTTT; d_gene: -; j_gene: TRBJ1-6; abundance: many; v_gene: TRBV25-1
CDR3aa: CSARRPRLAGGSYNEQFF; CDR3nt: TGCAGTGCTAGACGCCCCCGCCTAGCGGGGGGCTCCTACAATGAGCAGTTCTTC; d_gene: TRBD2; j_gene: TRBJ2-1; abundance: many; v_gene: TRBV20-1
CDR3aa: CASQGAYKEKLFF; CDR3nt: TGTGCCAGCCAGGGGGCGTATAAGGAAAAACTGTTTTTT; d_gene: TRBD1; j_gene: TRBJ1-4; abundance: -; v_gene: TRBV12-3/TRBV12-4
CDR3aa: CSAREPGTGGLGEAFF; CDR3nt: TGCAGTGCTAGAGAGCCCGGGACAGGGGGTTTGGGTGAAGCTTTCTTT; d_gene: TRBD1; j_gene: TRBJ1-1; abundance: many; v_gene: TRBV20-1
CDR3aa: CSAPRGEAEAFF; CDR3nt: TGCAGTGCCCCGAGGGGGGAGGCCGAAGCTTTCTTT; d_gene: -; j_gene: TRBJ1-1; abundance: many; v_gene: TRBV20-1
CDR3aa: CASSEAGKGDNYEQYF; CDR3nt: TGTGCCAGCAGTGAAGCTGGAAAGGGAGACAACTACGAGCAGTACTTC; d_gene: -; j_gene: TRBJ2-7; abundance: -; v_gene: TRBV2
CDR3aa: CSARGTVDEQFF; CDR3nt: TGCAGTGCTAGGGGGACAGTCGATGAGCAGTTCTTC; d_gene: TRBD1; j_gene: TRBJ2-1; abundance: many; v_gene: TRBV20-1
CDR3aa: CSARRPMNTEAFF; CDR3nt: TGCAGTGCTAGGCGGCCGATGAACACTGAAGCTTTCTTT; d_gene: -; j_gene: TRBJ1-1; abundance: many; v_gene: TRBV20-1
CDR3aa: CASSLWIGGIYEQYF; CDR3nt: TGTGCCAGCAGTTTATGGATAGGGGGTATCTACGAGCAGTACTTC; d_gene: -; j_gene: TRBJ2-7; abundance: many; v_gene: TRBV28
CDR3aa: CASSKDRGSTEAFF; CDR3nt: TGTGCCAGTAGTAAAGACAGGGGTAGCACTGAAGCTTTCTTT; d_gene: TRBD1; j_gene: TRBJ1-1; abundance: few; v_gene: TRBV19
CDR3aa: CASSDFGLDTQYF; CDR3nt: TGCGCCAGCTCTGACTTTGGCTTAGATACGCAGTATTTT; d_gene: -; j_gene: TRBJ2-3; abundance: many; v_gene: TRBV5-1
CDR3aa: CASSFELAGSGTQYF; CDR3nt: TGCGCCAGCAGCTTTGAGCTAGCGGGATCGGGGACCCAGTACTTC; d_gene: TRBD2; j_gene: TRBJ2-5; abundance: many; v_gene: TRBV5-1
CDR3aa: CASSLELDEQFF; CDR3nt: TGTGCCAGCAGCTTAGAACTAGACGAGCAGTTCTTC; d_gene: -; j_gene: TRBJ2-1; abundance: many; v_gene: TRBV7-9
CDR3aa: CAIGDRATYEQYF; CDR3nt: TGTGCCATCGGCGACAGAGCTACTTACGAGCAGTACTTC; d_gene: -; j_gene: TRBJ2-7; abundance: many; v_gene: TRBV10-3
CDR3aa: CASSLAAGSGGETQYF; CDR3nt: TGCGCCAGCAGCTTGGCCGCGGGGTCGGGCGGAGAGACCCAGTACTTC; d_gene: -; j_gene: TRBJ2-5; abundance: many; v_gene: TRBV5-1
CDR3aa: CASSLGDSESYEQYF; CDR3nt: TGCGCCAGCAGCTTGGGGGACAGTGAATCCTACGAGCAGTACTTC; d_gene: TRBD1; j_gene: TRBJ2-7; abundance: many; v_gene: TRBV5-1
CDR3aa: CASSYGGREQYF; CDR3nt: TGTGCCAGCAGTTACGGGGGGCGCGAGCAGTACTTC; d_gene: -; j_gene: TRBJ2-7; abundance: -; v_gene: TRBV6-5
CDR3aa: CSANSGSGNEKLFF; CDR3nt: TGCAGTGCTAATTCGGGGTCGGGTAATGAAAAACTGTTTTTT; d_gene: -; j_gene: TRBJ1-4; abundance: many; v_gene: TRBV20-1
CDR3aa: CSALLEWGRAMNTEAFF; CDR3nt: TGCAGTGCCCTACTTGAGTGGGGAAGGGCGATGAACACTGAAGCTTTCTTT; d_gene: -; j_gene: TRBJ1-1; abundance: many; v_gene: TRBV20-1
CDR3aa: CASSLDRGGGGTDTQYF; CDR3nt: TGTGCCAGCAGCTTAGACCGCGGCGGGGGGGGAACAGATACGCAGTATTTT; d_gene: TRBD2; j_gene: TRBJ2-3; abundance: many; v_gene: TRBV7-8
CDR3aa: CASSWGGRVNTEAFF; CDR3nt: TGCGCCAGCAGCTGGGGGGGGCGGGTAAACACTGAAGCTTTCTTT; d_gene: -; j_gene: TRBJ1-1; abundance: many; v_gene: TRBV5-1
CDR3aa: CASSLDRQDPQFF; CDR3nt: TGTGCCAGCAGCTTAGATAGACAGGACCCGCAGTTCTTC; d_gene: -; j_gene: TRBJ2-1; abundance: many; v_gene: TRBV7-8
CDR3aa: CASSPWTSGHNEQFF; CDR3nt: TGTGCCAGCAGCCCTTGGACTAGCGGGCACAATGAGCAGTTCTTC; d_gene: TRBD2; j_gene: TRBJ2-1; abundance: few; v_gene: TRBV9